This passage covers 15 T cell receptor beta chains from one sample sequenced in a study of metastatic and nonmetastatic thyroid tumors. TCRdb re-analyzed the PCR reads through MiXCR. The table includes approximately 44,000 clones, 28% detected once. None of the patients had undergone any treatment ahead of thyroid surgery. Sample: blood. Every receptor here comes from a male donor with papillary thyroid cancer or a benign thyroid nodule (not recorded which). Some clones in this sample may be carry-over from other donors' samples.

The chain couples TRBV28 to TRBJ1-1; D perhaps matches TRBD1 (6 bases). Between the trimmed V and J ends, which lost 5 bases and 3 bases, there was a span of 16 bases. The CDR3 consists of 15 residues. Germline loops: CDR1 MDHEN, CDR2 SYDVKM. The CDR3 sequence is CASSITGSRYTEAFF. The CDR3 nucleotides read TGTGCCAGCAGTATTACAGGGTCGCGGTACACTGAAGCTTTCTTT.

For this clone: Its ends do not fully match the called genes, so a read error is possible. The chain links TRBV6-5 to TRBJ1-4; D is unresolved. The CDR3 extends over 16 amino acids. Looked up from germline, CDR1 is MNHEY and CDR2 is SVGAGI. The CDR3 reads CGSSSRRASTNEKLVF. The CDR3, as DNA: TGTGGCAGCAGTTCGAGGAGGGCGTCCACTAATGAAAAACTGGTTTTT.

Concerning this clone: Germline is not matched at one junction end, which may reflect a read error. DNA of the CDR3: TGTGCCAGCAGCTTCGGCCAGGGGAACACCGTGGAGCTGTTTTTT. Its protein is CASSFGQGNTVELFF. The chain joins TRBV5-4 to TRBJ2-2; D may be TRBD1 (6 bases). The CDR3 totals 15 residues. Germline CDR1 is SGHNT and CDR2 is YYREEE (reference sequence).

This clone has a count of ten or more. V gene TRBV29-1 combines with J gene TRBJ2-4, with a possible D match to TRBD1 (5 bases). Trimming removed 4 bases from V and 9 bases from J, with 16 bases in between. Germline CDR1 is SQVTM and CDR2 is ANQGSEA. This CDR3 has 13 residues. CDR3 coding DNA: TGCAGCGTTGGACAGAACCTCGCAAGCATTCAGTACTTC. This sequence encodes CSVGQNLASIQYF.

This clone was recorded a few times. V and J are TRBV11-2 and TRBJ1-5; 7 bases are a match to TRBD1. Germline trimming cut 4 bases from V and 2 bases from J; bases unmatched to any gene: 11. The germline V gene encodes CDR1 SGHAT and CDR2 FQNNGV. This CDR3 comprises 17 residues. Here the CDR3 reads CASSWIRTGPRNQPQHF. The DNA of the CDR3 is TGTGCCAGCAGCTGGATTAGGACAGGTCCTCGCAATCAGCCCCAGCATTTT.

The sample holds many counts of this clone. This chain links TRBV6-6 with TRBJ1-1; D is uncertain. Germline loops: CDR1 MNHNY, CDR2 SVGAGI (reference sequence). The CDR3 is 15 amino acids. Trimming removed 0 bases at V and 0 bases at J, with 8 bases between. CDR3 nucleotide sequence: TGTGCCAGCAGTTACTCTCTCAGTTTGAACACTGAAGCTTTCTTT. Encoded protein: CASSYSLSLNTEAFF.

The chain carries TRBV6-4 and TRBJ2-3; possible D gene TRBD1, 6 bases. With 0 bases removed from V and 4 bases from J, the gap between germline ends came to 11 bases. CDR3 length: 15 residues. Germline loops: CDR1 MRHNA, CDR2 SNTAGT. CDR3: CASSDSTGSSDTQYF. Written as DNA, the CDR3 is TGTGCCAGCAGTGACTCGACAGGTTCGTCAGATACGCAGTATTTT.

In this sample, this clone turned up many times. The chain uses TRBV5-5 and TRBJ1-4, with D perhaps matching TRBD1 (5 bases). The CDR3 runs to 13 residues. The V gene lost 10 bases and the J gene lost 4 bases, with 14 bases spanning the gap. Germline assignment: CDR1 SGHKS and CDR2 YYEKEE (reference sequence). The CDR3 nucleotides are TGTGCCTCGTCCGGGACGGATAATGAAAAACTGTTTTTT. This gives the protein CASSGTDNEKLFF.

This clone was seen at least ten times. J is TRBJ1-1 and V is TRBV6-1, with 7 bases fitting TRBD1. This CDR3 has 14 residues. CDR1 and CDR2 (germline): MNHNS, SASEGT. J gave up 0 bases and V 8 bases, and 6 bases lay outside the gene matches. Written as DNA, the CDR3 is TGTGCCAGCGGGAGGGACAGAGTGAACACTGAAGCTTTCTTT. This gives the protein CASGRDRVNTEAFF.

As concerns this clone: As the CDR3 is not closed by the conserved phenylalanine or tryptophan, this likely results from a read error. The same CDR3 is also encoded by other DNA sequences in this sample. The chain uses TRBV2 and TRBJ1-1, with 7 bases that match TRBD1. Germline V gives CDR1 SNHLY, CDR2 FYNNEI. This CDR3 is built from 18 residues. With V trimmed by 1 base and J by 2 bases, 13 bases remained unmatched. The CDR3 bases are TGTGCCAGCAGTGAAGTGGGGGGACAGAAGAGTCTCAACACTGAAGCTTTCCTC. The encoded protein is CASSEVGGQKSLNTEAFL.

The rearrangement uses TRBV27 and TRBJ1-2; maybe TRBD1 (6 bases). Germline CDR1 reads MNHEY; CDR2 reads SMNVEV (reference sequence). Trimming removed 10 bases at V and 13 bases at J, with 28 bases between. The CDR3 has 14 amino acids. In nucleotides, the CDR3 is TGTGCCACGGCTCCTTTGGCAGGGGTTTATGGATCCACCTTC. This translates into CATAPLAGVYGSTF.

This clone showed up many times. V is TRBV5-8 and J is TRBJ2-4; TRBD2 aligns across 8 bases. V shed 3 bases and J 5 bases; nucleotides not matched to a gene: 4. Germline CDR1 is SGHTS and CDR2 is YDEGEE. The CDR3 length is 14 residues. The CDR3 nucleotides read TGTGCCAGCAGCTCCGGGGGGGCGGAAAACATTCAGTACTTC. It is translated as CASSSGGAENIQYF.

This clone counts as medium-sized. The chain joins TRBV11-2 to TRBJ1-1; D unclear. The CDR3 length is 13 residues. The V and J ends lost 5 bases and 1 base respectively, with 8 bases between them. Germline loops: CDR1 SGHAT, CDR2 FQNNGV. The CDR3 is CASSPQGNTEAFF. CDR3 in DNA: TGTGCCAGCAGCCCCCAAGGGAACACTGAAGCTTTCTTT.

A note on this clone: Relative to the germline gene, one junction end is altered; a read error may explain this. This chain connects TRBV11-3 to TRBJ2-2; no firm D call. From germline, CDR1 is SGHNT and CDR2 YENEEA. The CDR3 has 15 residues. The DNA for the CDR3 is TGTGCCAGCAGCTTGTTGGGGTCCAACAGCGGGGAGCTGTTTTTT. Its translation is CASSLLGSNSGELFF. The entire variable domain, with the rest obtained from reference TRBV11-3 and TRBJ2-2, is as follows: EAGVVQSPRYKIIEKKQPVAFWCNPISGHNTLYWYLQNLGQGPELLIRYENEEAVDDSQLPKDRFSAERLKGVDSTLKIQPAELGDSAVYLCASSLLGSNSGELFFGEGSRLTVL.

At least ten counts were recorded for this clone. This chain joins TRBV5-1 and TRBJ1-1; perhaps TRBD1 as D (5 bases). V gave up 2 bases and J gave up 1 base, with 9 bases separating them. This CDR3 has 14 residues. Germline V lookup: CDR1 SGHRS, CDR2 YFSETQ. Written as DNA, the CDR3 is TGCGCCAGCAGCTTAGCAGGGCGGAACACTGAAGCTTTCTTT. Amino acid sequence: CASSLAGRNTEAFF.